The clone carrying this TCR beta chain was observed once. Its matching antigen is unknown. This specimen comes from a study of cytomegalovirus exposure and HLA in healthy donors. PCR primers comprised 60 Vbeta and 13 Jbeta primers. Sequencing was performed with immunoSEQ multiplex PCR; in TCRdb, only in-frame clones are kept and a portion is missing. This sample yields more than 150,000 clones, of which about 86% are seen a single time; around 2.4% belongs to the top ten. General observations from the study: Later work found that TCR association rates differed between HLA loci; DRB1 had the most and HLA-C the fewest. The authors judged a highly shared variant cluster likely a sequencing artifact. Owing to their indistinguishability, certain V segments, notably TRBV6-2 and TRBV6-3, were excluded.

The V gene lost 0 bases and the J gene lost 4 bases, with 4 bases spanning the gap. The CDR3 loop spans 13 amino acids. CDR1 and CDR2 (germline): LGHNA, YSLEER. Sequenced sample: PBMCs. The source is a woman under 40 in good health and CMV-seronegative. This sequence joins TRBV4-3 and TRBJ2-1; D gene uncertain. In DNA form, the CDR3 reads TGCGCCAGCAGCCAAGATACTTACAATGAGCAGTTCTTC. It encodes CASSQDTYNEQFF.